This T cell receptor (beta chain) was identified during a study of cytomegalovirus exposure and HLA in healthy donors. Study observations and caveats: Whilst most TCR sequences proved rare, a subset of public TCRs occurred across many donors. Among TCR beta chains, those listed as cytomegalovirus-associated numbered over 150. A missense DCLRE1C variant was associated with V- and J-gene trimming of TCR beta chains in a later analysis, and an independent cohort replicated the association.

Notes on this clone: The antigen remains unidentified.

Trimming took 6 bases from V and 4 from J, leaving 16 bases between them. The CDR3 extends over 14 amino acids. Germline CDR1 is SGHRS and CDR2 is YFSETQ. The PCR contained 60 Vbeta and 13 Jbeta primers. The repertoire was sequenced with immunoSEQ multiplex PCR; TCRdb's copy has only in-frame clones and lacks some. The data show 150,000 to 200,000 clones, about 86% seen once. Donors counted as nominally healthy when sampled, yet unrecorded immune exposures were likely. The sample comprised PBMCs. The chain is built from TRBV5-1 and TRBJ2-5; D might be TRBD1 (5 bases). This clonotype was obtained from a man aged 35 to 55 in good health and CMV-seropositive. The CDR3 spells CASKRPGSTETQYF. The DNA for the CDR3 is TGCGCCAGCAAAAGGCCAGGGTCGACAGAGACCCAGTACTTC.